The entry below gives a single TCR beta chain sequence along with its context. CDR1 and CDR2 from the germline V gene are LGHDT and YNNKEL (reference sequence). The CDR3 covers 11 residues. Trimming stripped 8 bases from V and 5 bases from J, with 7 bases between. This record comes from a study of blood T cell repertoires in COVID-19. For the study at large: There were acute and convalescent COVID-19 samples, and they came from the United States, Italy and Spain. In each case, the material was cDNA or gDNA derived from T cells, B-cell-depleted T cells, or PBMCs.

The data were produced by immunoSEQ multiplex PCR, yet TCRdb's version contains in-frame clones alone and is incomplete. The table records some 330,000 clones, over 70% of them present only once. Study members were between roughly 18 and 89 years old and lived in approximately 25 US regions. Cohort placement rested on clinical history that participants reported themselves. This TCR derives from a man under 40 who had recovered from COVID-19. The V and J genes are TRBV3-1 (or the pseudogene TRBV3-2) and TRBJ2-1; D remains ambiguous. The source material was PBMCs or T cells enriched from blood (not recorded which). The CDR3 coding sequence is TGTGCCAGCGAACTAAACAATGAGCAGTTCTTC. Amino acids: CASELNNEQFF.